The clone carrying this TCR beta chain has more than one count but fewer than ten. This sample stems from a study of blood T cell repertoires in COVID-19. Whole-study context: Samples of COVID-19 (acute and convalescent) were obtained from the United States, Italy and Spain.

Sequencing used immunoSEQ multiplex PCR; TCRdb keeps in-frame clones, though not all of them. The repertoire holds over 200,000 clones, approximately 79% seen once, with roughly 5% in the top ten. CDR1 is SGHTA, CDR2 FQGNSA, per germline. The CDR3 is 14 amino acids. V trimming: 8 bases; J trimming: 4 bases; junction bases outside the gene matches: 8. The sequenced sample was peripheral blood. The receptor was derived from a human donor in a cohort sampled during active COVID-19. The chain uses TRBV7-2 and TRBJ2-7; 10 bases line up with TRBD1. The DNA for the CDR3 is TGTGCCAGCCAAACTGGGACAGGGGCATACGAGCAGTACTTC. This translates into CASQTGTGAYEQYF.